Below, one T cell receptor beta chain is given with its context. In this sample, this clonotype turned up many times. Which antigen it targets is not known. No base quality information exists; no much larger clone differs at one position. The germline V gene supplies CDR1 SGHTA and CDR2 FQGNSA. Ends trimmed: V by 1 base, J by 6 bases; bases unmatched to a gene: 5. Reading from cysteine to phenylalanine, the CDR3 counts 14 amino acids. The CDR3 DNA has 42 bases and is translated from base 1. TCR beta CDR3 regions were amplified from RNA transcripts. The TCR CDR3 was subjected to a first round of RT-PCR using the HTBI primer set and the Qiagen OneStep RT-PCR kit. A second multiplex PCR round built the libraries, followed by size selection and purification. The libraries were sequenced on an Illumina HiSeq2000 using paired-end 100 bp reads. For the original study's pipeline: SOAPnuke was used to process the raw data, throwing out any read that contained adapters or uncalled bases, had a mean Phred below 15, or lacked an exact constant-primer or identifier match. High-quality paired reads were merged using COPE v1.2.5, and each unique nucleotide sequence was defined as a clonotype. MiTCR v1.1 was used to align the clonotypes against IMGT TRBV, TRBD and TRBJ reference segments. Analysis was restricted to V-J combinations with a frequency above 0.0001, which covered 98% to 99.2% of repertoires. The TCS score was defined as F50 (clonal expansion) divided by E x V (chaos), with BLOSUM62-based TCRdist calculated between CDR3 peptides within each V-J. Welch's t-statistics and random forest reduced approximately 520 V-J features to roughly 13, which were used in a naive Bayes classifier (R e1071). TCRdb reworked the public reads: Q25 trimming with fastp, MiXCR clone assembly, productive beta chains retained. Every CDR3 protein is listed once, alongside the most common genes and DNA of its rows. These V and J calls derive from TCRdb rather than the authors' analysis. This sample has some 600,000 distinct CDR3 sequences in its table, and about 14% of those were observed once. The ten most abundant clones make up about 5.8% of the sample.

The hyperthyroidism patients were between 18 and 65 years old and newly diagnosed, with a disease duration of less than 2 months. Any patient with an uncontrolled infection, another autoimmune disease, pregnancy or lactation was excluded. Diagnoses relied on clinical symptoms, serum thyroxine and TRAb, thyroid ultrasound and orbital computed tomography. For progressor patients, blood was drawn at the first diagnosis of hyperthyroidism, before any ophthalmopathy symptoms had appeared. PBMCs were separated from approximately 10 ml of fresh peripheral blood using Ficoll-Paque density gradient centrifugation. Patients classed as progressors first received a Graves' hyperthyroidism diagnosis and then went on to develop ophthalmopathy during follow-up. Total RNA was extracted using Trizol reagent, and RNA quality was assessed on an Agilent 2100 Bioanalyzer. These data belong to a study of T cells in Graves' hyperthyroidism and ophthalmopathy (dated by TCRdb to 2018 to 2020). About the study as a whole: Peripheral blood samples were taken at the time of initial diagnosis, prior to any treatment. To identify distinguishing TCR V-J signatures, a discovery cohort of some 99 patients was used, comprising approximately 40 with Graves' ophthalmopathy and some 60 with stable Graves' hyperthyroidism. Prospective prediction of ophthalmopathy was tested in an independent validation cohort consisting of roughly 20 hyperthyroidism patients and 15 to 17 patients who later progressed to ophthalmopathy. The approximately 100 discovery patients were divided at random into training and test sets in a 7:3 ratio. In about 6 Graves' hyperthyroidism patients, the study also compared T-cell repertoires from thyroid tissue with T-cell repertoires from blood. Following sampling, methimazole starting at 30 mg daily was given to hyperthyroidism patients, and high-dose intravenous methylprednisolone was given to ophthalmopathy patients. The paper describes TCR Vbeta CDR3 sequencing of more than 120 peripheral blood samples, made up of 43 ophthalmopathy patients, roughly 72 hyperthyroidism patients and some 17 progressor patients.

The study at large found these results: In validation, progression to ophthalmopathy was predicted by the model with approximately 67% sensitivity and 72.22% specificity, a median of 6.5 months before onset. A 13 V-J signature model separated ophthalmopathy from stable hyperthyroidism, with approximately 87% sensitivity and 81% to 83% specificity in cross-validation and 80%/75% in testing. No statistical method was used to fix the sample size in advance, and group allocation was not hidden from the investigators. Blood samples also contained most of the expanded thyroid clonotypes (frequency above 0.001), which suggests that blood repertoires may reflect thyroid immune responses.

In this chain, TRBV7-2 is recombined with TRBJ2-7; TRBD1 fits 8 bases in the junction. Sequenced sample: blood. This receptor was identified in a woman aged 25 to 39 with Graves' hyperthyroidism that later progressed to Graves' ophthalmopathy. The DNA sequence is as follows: TGTGCCAGCAGCTTAGATCGGACAGGGAGCGAGCAGTACTTC. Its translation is CASSLDRTGSEQYF.